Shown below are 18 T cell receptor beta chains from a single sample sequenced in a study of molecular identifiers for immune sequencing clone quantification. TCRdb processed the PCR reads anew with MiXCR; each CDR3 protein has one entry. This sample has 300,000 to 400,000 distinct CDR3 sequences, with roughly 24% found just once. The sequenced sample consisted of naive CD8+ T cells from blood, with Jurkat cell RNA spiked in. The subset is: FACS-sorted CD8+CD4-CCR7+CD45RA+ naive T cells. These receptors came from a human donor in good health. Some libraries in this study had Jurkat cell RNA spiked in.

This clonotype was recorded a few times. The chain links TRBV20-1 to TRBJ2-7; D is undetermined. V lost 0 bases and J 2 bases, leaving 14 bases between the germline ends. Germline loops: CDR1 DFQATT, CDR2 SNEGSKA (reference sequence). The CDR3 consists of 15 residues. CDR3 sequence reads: CSARDRTARTYEQYF. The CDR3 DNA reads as TGCAGTGCTAGAGATCGGACGGCTAGAACCTACGAGCAGTACTTC.

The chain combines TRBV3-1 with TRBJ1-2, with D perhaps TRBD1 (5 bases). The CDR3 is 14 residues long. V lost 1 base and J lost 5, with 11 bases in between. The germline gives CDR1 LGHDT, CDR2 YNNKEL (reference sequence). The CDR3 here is CASSQGPEGYGYTF. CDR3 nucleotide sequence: TGTGCCAGCAGCCAAGGACCGGAGGGGTATGGCTACACCTTC.

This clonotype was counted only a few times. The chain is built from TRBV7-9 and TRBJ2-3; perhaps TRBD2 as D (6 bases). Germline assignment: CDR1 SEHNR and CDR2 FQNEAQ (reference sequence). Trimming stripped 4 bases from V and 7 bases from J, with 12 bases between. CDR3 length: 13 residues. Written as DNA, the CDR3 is TGTGCCAGCAGCTCAGATGGGAGGAATACGCAGTATTTT. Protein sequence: CASSSDGRNTQYF. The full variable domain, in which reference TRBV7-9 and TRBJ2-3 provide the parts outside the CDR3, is DTGVSQNPRHKITKRGQNVTFRCDPISEHNRLYWYRQTLGQGPEFLTYFQNEAQLEKSRLLSDRFSAERPKGSFSTLEIQRTEQGDSAMYLCASSSDGRNTQYFGPGTRLTVL.

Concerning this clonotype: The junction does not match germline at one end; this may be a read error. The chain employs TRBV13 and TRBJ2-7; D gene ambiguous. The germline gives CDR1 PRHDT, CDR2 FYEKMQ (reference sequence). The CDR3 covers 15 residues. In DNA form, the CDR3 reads TGTGCCAGCAGCTGCCCCCTCGAAACCTCCTACGGGCAGTACTTC. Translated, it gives CASSCPLETSYGQYF.

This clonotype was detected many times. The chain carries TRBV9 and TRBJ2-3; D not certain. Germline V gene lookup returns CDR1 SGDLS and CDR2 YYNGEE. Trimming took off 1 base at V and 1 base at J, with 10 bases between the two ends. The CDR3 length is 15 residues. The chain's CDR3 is CASSVSLEGTDTQYF. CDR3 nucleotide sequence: TGTGCCAGCAGCGTATCCTTGGAAGGCACAGATACGCAGTATTTT.

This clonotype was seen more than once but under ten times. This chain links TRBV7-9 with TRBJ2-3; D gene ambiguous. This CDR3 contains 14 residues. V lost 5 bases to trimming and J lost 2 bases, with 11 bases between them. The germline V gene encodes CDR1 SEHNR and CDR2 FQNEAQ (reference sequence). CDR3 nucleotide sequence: TGTGCCAGCAGCACCAGGACCCCCACAGATACGCAGTATTTT. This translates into CASSTRTPTDTQYF.

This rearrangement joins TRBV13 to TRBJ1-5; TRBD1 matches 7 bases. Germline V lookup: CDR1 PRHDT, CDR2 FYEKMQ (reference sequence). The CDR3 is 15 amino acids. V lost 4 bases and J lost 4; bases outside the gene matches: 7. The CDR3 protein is CASSSGTDPNQPQHF. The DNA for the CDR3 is TGTGCCAGCAGCTCAGGGACAGACCCAAATCAGCCCCAGCATTTT.

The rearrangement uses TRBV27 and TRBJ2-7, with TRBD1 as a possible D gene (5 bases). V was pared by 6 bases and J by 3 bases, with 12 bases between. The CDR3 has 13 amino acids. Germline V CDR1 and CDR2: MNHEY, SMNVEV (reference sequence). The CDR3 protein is CASSQGVVYEQYF. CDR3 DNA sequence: TGTGCCAGCAGCCAGGGTGTCGTCTACGAGCAGTACTTC.

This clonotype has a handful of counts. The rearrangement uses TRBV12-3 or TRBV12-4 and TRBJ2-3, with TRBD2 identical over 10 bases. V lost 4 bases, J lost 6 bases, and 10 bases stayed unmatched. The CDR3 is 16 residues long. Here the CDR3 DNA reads TGTGCCAGCAGTTCCTCCGGCAGCGGGGGGGCTGATACGCAGTATTTT. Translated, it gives CASSSSGSGGADTQYF.

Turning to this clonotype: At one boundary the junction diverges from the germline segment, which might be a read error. DNA of the CDR3: TGCGCCAGCAACCAAGATCAGGTCTTTGCGGGCTACGAGCAGTACTTC. The encoded protein is CASNQDQVFAGYEQYF. This chain connects TRBV4-3 to TRBJ2-7, with TRBD2 as a possible D gene (5 bases). The germline V gene encodes CDR1 LGHNA and CDR2 YSLEER. There are 16 residues in the CDR3.

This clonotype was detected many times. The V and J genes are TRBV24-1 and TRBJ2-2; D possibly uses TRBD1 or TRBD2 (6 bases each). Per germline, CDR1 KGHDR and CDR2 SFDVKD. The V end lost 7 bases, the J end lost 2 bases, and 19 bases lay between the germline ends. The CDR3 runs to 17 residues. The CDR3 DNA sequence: TGTGCCACCAGGAAGTCGTGGGGGGCGTTAAACACCGGGGAGCTGTTTTTT. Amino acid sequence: CATRKSWGALNTGELFF.

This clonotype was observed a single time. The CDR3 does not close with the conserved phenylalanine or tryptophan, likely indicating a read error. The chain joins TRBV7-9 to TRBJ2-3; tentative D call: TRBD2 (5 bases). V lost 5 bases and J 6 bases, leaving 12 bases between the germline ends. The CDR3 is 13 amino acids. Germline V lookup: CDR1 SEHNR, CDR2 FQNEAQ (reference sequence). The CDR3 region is CASSVTLADTQYL. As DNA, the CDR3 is TGTGCCAGCAGCGTGACGTTAGCGGATACGCAGTATTTG.

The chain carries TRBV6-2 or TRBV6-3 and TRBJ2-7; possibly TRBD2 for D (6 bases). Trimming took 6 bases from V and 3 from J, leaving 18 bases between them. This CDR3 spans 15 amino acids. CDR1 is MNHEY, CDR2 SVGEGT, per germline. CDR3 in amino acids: CASSSPRGGIYEQYF. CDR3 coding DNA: TGTGCCAGCAGCTCCCCACGGGGCGGGATCTACGAGCAGTACTTC.

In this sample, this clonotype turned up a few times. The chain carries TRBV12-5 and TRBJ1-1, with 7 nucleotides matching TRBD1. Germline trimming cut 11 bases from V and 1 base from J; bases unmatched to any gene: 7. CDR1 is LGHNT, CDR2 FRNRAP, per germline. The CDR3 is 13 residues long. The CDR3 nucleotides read TGTGCTGCCAGGGGGGGTTGGAACACTGAAGCTTTCTTT. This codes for CAARGGWNTEAFF.

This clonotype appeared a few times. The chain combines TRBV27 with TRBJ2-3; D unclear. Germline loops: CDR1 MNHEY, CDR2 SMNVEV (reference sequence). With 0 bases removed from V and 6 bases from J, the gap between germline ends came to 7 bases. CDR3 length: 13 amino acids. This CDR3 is CASSLSGYDTQYF. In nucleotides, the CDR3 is TGTGCCAGCAGTTTATCAGGGTATGATACGCAGTATTTT.

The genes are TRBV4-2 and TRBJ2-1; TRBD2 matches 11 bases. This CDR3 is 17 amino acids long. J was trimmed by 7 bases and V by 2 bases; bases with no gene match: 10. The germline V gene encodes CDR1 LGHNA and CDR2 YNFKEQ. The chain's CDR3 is CASSQIAPGTSGNEQFF. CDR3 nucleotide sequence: TGTGCCAGCAGCCAAATAGCCCCCGGGACTAGCGGTAATGAGCAGTTCTTC.

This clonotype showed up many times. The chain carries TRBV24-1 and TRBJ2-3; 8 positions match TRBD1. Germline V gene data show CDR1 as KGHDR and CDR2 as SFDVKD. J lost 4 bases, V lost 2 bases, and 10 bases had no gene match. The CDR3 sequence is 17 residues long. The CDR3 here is CATSDSPGQVTSDTQYF. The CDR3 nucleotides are TGTGCCACCAGTGATTCTCCGGGACAGGTAACCTCAGATACGCAGTATTTT.

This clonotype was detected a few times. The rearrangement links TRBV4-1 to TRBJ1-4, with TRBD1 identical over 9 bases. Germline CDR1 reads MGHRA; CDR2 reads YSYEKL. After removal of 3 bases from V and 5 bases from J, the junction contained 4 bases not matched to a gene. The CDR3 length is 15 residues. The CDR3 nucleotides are TGCGCCAGCAGCCAGGCCGGGACAGGGAATGAAAAACTGTTTTTT. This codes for CASSQAGTGNEKLFF.